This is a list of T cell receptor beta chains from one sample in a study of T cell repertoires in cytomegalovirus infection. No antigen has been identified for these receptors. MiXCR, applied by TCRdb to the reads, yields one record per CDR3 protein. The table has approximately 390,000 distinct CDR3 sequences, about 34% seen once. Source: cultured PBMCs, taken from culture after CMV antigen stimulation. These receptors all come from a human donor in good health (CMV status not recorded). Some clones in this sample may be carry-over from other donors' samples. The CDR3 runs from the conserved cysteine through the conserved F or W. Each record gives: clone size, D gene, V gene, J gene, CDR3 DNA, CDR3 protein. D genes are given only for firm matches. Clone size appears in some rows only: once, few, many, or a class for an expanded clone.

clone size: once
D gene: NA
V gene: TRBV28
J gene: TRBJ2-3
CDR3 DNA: TGTGCCAGCAGTTCATATGGAGAGGTTGATACGCAGTATTTT
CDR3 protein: CASSSYGEVDTQYF

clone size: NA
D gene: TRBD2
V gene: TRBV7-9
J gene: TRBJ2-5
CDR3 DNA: TGTGCCAGCAGCTCACCCGGACTAGCGGGCCAAGAGACCCAGTACTTC
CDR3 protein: CASSSPGLAGQETQYF

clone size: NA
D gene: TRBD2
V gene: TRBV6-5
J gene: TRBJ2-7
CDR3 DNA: TGTGCCAGCAGTTACTCCGAGCGGGGCTACGAGCAGTACTTC
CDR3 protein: CASSYSERGYEQYF

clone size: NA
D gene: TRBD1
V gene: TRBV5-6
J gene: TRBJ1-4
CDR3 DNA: TGTGCCAGCGCGGACAGGGTTTTAAAGGAAAAACTGTTTTTT
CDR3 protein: CASADRVLKEKLFF

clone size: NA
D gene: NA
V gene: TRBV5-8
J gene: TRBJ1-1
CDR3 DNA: TGTGCCAGCAGCGTGTTCGGGGTCGGGGCTTTCTTT
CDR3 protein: CASSVFGVGAFF

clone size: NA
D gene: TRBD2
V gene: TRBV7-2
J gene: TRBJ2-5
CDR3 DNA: TGTGCCAGCAGCTTAGTAAGCGGCGGGAGCTGGGAGACCCAGTACTTC
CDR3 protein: CASSLVSGGSWETQYF

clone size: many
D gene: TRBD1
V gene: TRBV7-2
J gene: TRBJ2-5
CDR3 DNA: TGTGCCAGCAGCTTAGACAGGGGGCGGGAGGAGACCCAGTACTTC
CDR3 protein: CASSLDRGREETQYF

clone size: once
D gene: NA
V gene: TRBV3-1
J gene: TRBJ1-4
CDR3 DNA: TGTGCCAGCAGCCAAGACCTGGGGGGGAAACTGTTTTTT
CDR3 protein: CASSQDLGGKLFF

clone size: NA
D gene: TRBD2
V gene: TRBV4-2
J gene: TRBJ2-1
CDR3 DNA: TGTGCCAGCAGCCCCCACGTAGCCGCGGGAGATGAGCAGTTCTTC
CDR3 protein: CASSPHVAAGDEQFF

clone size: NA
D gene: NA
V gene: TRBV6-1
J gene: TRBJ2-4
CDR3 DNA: TGTGCCAGCAGTGAACTCCAGGGATCCCGAGCCAAAAACATTCAGTACTTC
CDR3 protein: CASSELQGSRAKNIQYF

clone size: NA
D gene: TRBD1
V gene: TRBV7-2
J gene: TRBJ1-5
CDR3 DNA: TGTGCCAGCAGCTTGCAGGACAGGGGTAGTCAGCCCCAGCATTTT
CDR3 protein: CASSLQDRGSQPQHF

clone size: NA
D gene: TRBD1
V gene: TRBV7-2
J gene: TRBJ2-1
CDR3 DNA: TGTGCCAGCAGCCGACGACAGGGGGTGATAAATGAGCAGTTCTTC
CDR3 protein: CASSRRQGVINEQFF

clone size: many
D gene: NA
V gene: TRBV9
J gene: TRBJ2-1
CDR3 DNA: TGTGCCAGCAGCGTAGGCGGAAGGGGGGGAGCCTCCTTTGAGCAGTTCTTC
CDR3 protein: CASSVGGRGGASFEQFF

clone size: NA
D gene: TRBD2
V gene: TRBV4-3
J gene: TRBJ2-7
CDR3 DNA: TGCGCCAGCAGCCAGTCGACGGGGGGTGAGCAGTACTTC
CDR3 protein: CASSQSTGGEQYF

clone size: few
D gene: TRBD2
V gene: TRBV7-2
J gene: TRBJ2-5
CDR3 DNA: TGTGCCAGCAGCTCTTATAGCGGGACACAGACCCAGTACTTC
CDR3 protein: CASSSYSGTQTQYF

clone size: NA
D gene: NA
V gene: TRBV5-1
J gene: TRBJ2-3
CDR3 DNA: TGCGCCAGCAGCCCTATCCCTAGCACAGATACGCAGTATTTT
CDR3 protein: CASSPIPSTDTQYF

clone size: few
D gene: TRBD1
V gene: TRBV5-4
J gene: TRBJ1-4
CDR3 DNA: TGTGCCAGCAGCCAGGGGGCCCTTAATGAAAAACTGTTTTTT
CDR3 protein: CASSQGALNEKLFF

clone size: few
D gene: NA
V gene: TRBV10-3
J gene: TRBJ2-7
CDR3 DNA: TGTGCCATCAGTGATCAGGGAGGCACCTACGAGCAGTACTTC
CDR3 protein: CAISDQGGTYEQYF

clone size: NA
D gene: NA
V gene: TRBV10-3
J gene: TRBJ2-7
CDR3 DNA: TGTGCCACCCCCCCAGGGTACTACGAGCAGTACTTC
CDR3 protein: CATPPGYYEQYF

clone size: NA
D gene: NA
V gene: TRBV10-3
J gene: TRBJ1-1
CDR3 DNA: TGTGCCATCAGTGAGTCGGCCAGCCCGAGCACTGAAGCTTTCTTT
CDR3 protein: CAISESASPSTEAFF

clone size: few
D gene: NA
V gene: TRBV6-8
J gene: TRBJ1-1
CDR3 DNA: TGTGCCACCACCACGGGAGGGAAAAACACTGAAGCTTTCTTT
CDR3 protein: CATTTGGKNTEAFF

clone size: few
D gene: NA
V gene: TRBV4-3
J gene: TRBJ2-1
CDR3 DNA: TGCGCCAGCAGCCAGCTTAATGAGCAGTTCTTC
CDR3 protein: CASSQLNEQFF